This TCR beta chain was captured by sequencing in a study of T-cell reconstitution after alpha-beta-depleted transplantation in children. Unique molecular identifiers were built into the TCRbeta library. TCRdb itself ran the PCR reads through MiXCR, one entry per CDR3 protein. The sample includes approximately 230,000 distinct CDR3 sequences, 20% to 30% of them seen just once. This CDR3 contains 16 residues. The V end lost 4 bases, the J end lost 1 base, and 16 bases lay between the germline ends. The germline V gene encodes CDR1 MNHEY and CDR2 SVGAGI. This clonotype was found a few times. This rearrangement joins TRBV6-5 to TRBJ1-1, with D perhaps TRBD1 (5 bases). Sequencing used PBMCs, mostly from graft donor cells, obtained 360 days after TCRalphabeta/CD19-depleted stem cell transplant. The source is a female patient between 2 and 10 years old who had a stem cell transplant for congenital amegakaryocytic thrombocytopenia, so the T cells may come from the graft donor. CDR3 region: CASSWGRIHENTEAFF. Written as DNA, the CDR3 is TGTGCCAGCAGTTGGGGACGAATTCATGAGAACACTGAAGCTTTCTTT.